A few counts support the clone carrying this TCR beta chain. The germline gene is not matched at one end of the junction; a read error may be the cause. The data were taken from a study of tumor and adjacent non-tumor tissue in lung cancer. RNA was extracted from bulk tissue without any cell sorting. TCRbeta libraries were built with three rounds of nested PCR, modified from ARM-PCR. From the multiplex PCR reads, TCRdb called clonotypes with MiXCR, one entry per CDR3 protein. Seen here are about 80,000 distinct CDR3 sequences, around 85% observed once, and the top ten hold approximately 12%. The source of this sequence is a woman aged 50 to 60 with non-small cell lung cancer. The specimen was lung tumor tissue.

CDR3 sequence (DNA): TGTGCTAGCAGCCTAATCAACGGGAGTGAGCAGTTCTTC. Translation: CASSLINGSEQFF. This chain uses TRBV11-2 with TRBJ2-1; D might be TRBD2 (6 bases). This CDR3 has 13 residues. CDR1 SGHAT and CDR2 FQNNGV come from the germline V gene.